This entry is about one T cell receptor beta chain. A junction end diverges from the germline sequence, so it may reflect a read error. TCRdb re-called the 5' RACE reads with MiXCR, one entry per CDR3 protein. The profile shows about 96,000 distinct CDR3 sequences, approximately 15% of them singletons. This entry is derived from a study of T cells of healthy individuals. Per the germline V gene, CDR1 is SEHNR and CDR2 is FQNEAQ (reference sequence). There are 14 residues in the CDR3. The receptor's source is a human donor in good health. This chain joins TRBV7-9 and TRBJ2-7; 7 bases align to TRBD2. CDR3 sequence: CASSSALAVYGQYF. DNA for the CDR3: TGTGCCAGCAGCTCCGCGCTAGCGGTATACGGGCAGTACTTC.